A single sample is the source of the 26 T cell receptor beta chains below, sequenced in a study of breast tumors, draining lymph nodes, adjacent tissues. Breast cancer patients provided tissue from their axillary draining lymph nodes. Via MiXCR, TCRdb re-called the multiplex PCR reads, giving one row per CDR3 protein. The sample yields some 140,000 distinct CDR3 sequences, around 20% seen once. The sample consisted of axillary lymph node tissue. The source of these receptors is a female donor with breast cancer. Some clones in this sample may be carry-over from other donors' samples.

This clonotype was detected many times. The V call is TRBV11-2, the J call TRBJ1-2, with a weak D call TRBD1 (6 bases). CDR1 and CDR2 from the germline V gene are SGHAT and FQNNGV. The ends were cut back, 5 bases at V and 1 base at J, with 8 bases in the middle. This CDR3 has 13 amino acids. The CDR3 spells CASSRDINYGYTF. CDR3 nucleotides: TGTGCCAGCAGCCGGGACATTAACTATGGCTACACCTTC.

This clonotype was recorded at least ten times. The rearrangement joins TRBV14 to TRBJ2-1; a weak D match, TRBD2 (5 bases). The CDR3 contains 12 residues. The germline gives CDR1 SGHDN, CDR2 FVKESK. Trimming took off 4 bases at V and 6 bases at J, with 7 bases between the two ends. The CDR3 protein is CASSPEGNEQFF. CDR3 sequence (DNA): TGTGCCAGCAGCCCCGAGGGCAATGAGCAGTTCTTC.

In its sample, this clonotype was seen many times. The chain uses TRBV29-1 and TRBJ1-2, with 7 bases lining up with TRBD1. CDR1 is SQVTM and CDR2 is ANQGSEA in the germline V gene. This CDR3 region has 13 residues. V lost 7 bases, J lost 5 bases, and 10 bases stayed unmatched. The CDR3 protein is CSAPGQVGYGYTF. CDR3 nucleotide sequence: TGCAGCGCCCCCGGACAGGTCGGGTATGGCTACACCTTC.

This clonotype was observed many times. The chain combines TRBV10-3 with TRBJ2-7; no reliable D call. Germline-derived CDR1 and CDR2 are ENHRY and SYGVKD. The CDR3 is 15 residues long. The germline V and J ends were trimmed by 0 bases and 0 bases, with 9 bases remaining between them. This CDR3 reads CAISESKALSYEQYF. The DNA of the CDR3 is TGTGCCATCAGTGAGTCGAAGGCTCTCTCCTACGAGCAGTACTTC.

This clonotype was found a few times. As DNA, the CDR3 is TGTGCCAGCAGTTCTCGGGACAGTGGCAATCAGCCCCAGCATTTT. It translates to CASSSRDSGNQPQHF. This rearrangement joins TRBV28 to TRBJ1-5, with 7 nucleotides matching TRBD1. The germline V gene encodes CDR1 MDHEN and CDR2 SYDVKM. This CDR3 is built from 15 residues. V gave up 4 bases and J gave up 2 bases; unmatched junction bases: 5.

In this sample, this clonotype turned up many times. The chain employs TRBV12-3 or TRBV12-4 and TRBJ2-7, with 9 bases aligning to TRBD1. This CDR3 spans 14 amino acids. J gave up 6 bases and V 1 base, and 4 bases lay outside the gene matches. CDR3 nucleotides: TGTGCCAGCAGTTTAGGGTGGGGACAGGGCGAGCAGTACTTC. Translating gives CASSLGWGQGEQYF.

Many counts were recorded for this clonotype. The J gene is TRBJ2-1, the V gene TRBV6-2 or TRBV6-3, with 10 positions matching TRBD2. Trimming cost V 5 bases and J 2 bases; bases outside gene matches: 3. This CDR3 has 15 residues. In germline, CDR1 is MNHEY, CDR2 SVGEGT. The DNA of the CDR3 is TGTGCCAGCAGTCCCCTAGCGGGAGCCTACAATGAGCAGTTCTTC. Its translation is CASSPLAGAYNEQFF.

A word on this clonotype: This may come from a read error, since a much larger clone is one base off. CDR3 region: CASSPWAGEQETQYF. The CDR3 DNA sequence: TGTGCCAGCTCACCCTGGGCAGGGGAGCAAGAGACCCAGTACTTC. This rearrangement joins TRBV18 to TRBJ2-5; D may be TRBD1 (6 bases). Per germline, CDR1 KGHSH and CDR2 LQKENI. The CDR3 sequence is 15 residues long. Trimming took off 3 bases at V and 2 bases at J, with 13 bases between the two ends.

This clonotype was seen at least ten times. CDR3 DNA: TGTGCCAGCAGTTCGGCCACTAAGCAGTTCTTC. It encodes CASSSATKQFF. The rearrangement joins TRBV28 to TRBJ2-1; D unresolved. Trimming cost V 4 bases and J 11 bases, with 9 bases left between them. Germline V CDR1 and CDR2: MDHEN, SYDVKM. This CDR3 has 11 residues.

This clonotype was detected many times. The chain combines TRBV5-6 with TRBJ1-6, with 7 bases that match TRBD1. Germline loops: CDR1 SGHDT, CDR2 YYEEEE. There are 14 residues in the CDR3. V dropped 0 bases and J dropped 11; count of bases not matched to a gene: 5. The CDR3 here is CASSLGQGVPPLHF. The CDR3, as DNA: TGTGCCAGCAGCTTGGGACAGGGAGTCCCACCCCTCCACTTT.

This clonotype was seen ten or more times. V usage is TRBV12-3 or TRBV12-4 and J usage is TRBJ2-5, with TRBD2 matching 9 bases. Unmatched junction bases numbered 11, after V lost 10 bases and J lost 5 bases. The CDR3 is 14 amino acids. Here the CDR3 reads CATSSGGRVETQYF. CDR3 DNA sequence: TGTGCCACCTCGAGCGGCGGGAGGGTTGAGACCCAGTACTTC.

Note on this clonotype: With a much larger clone just one base away, this may be a read error. This is likely a read error, given that the CDR3 carries no conserved phenylalanine or tryptophan at its end. The J gene is TRBJ2-7, the V gene TRBV24-1; the D gene is possibly TRBD1 (5 bases). This CDR3 spans 13 amino acids. Germline lookup yields CDR1 KGHDR and CDR2 SFDVKD. The V end lost 8 bases, the J end lost 1 base, and 11 bases lay between the germline ends. CDR3: CATISRESYEQYS. CDR3 sequence (DNA): TGTGCCACCATTTCCAGGGAATCCTACGAGCAGTACTCC.

This clonotype was counted a few times. This sequence may be a read error, since a much larger clone differs from it by one base. The chain carries TRBV5-1 and TRBJ2-1, with 7 positions matching TRBD2. The CDR3 totals 15 residues. Germline V gene sequence: CDR1 SGHRS, CDR2 YFSETQ. The CDR3 is CASSLWGRAMDEQVF. CDR3 coding DNA: TGCGCCAGCAGCTTGTGGGGGAGGGCCATGGATGAGCAGGTCTTC.

This clonotype was counted ten times or more. This chain connects TRBV5-1 to TRBJ2-3; tentative D call: TRBD1 (5 bases). The germline V gene encodes CDR1 SGHRS and CDR2 YFSETQ. V lost 9 bases, J lost 3 bases, and 17 bases lay in between. The CDR3 loop spans 14 amino acids. The CDR3 loop is CATQGRAWTDTQYF. The DNA for the CDR3 is TGCGCCACCCAGGGAAGGGCTTGGACAGATACGCAGTATTTT.

A remark on this clonotype: A much larger clonotype is one base distant, so this may be a read error. This likely comes from a read error, as the CDR3 has no conserved phenylalanine or tryptophan at its end. It is unclear where the CDR3 begins or ends on the DNA, so no DNA is shown, and the CDR3 is as TCRdb lists it. The V and J genes are TRBV6-1 and TRBJ2-7; the table's TRBD1 call for D was not verified on the DNA. 13 amino acids form the CDR3, both terminal residues included. CDR1 and CDR2 (germline): MNHNS, SASEGT. This CDR3 is CASSEMAVGGWYS.

This clonotype was recorded at least ten times. This chain connects TRBV5-1 to TRBJ2-1; unclear D gene. V lost 1 base, J lost 4 bases, and 9 bases lay in between. CDR1 and CDR2 from the germline V gene are SGHRS and YFSETQ. The CDR3 is 14 amino acids. DNA of the CDR3: TGCGCCAGCAGCTTGCAACCTATTTACAATGAGCAGTTCTTC. Amino acids: CASSLQPIYNEQFF.

The chain has TRBV28 and TRBJ1-5; 8 nucleotides line up with TRBD1. The CDR3 sequence is 13 residues long. The germline V gene encodes CDR1 MDHEN and CDR2 SYDVKM. V was pared by 4 bases and J by 7 bases, with 3 bases of the junction left unmatched. The CDR3 bases are TGTGCCAGCAGTTGGACAGGGATACAGCCCCAGCATTTT. Translated: CASSWTGIQPQHF.

On this clonotype: This clone may be a read error of a much larger clone one base away. The genes are TRBV7-9 and TRBJ1-6, with D uncertain. CDR3 length equals 14 residues. The V end lost 6 bases, the J end lost 9 bases, and 15 bases lay between the germline ends. CDR1 SEHNR and CDR2 FQNEAQ come from the germline V gene (reference sequence). CDR3 DNA sequence: TGTGCCAGCAGGGAGAGAACACCGGGTTCACCCCTCCACTTT. Translated, it gives CASRERTPGSPLHF.

This clonotype was seen repeatedly, ten times or more. The chain employs TRBV5-5 and TRBJ1-4, with TRBD1 identical over 7 bases. The V gene end was trimmed by 0 bases and the J gene end by 3 bases; junction bases not matched to a gene: 2. The CDR3 covers 15 residues. The V gene's germline CDR1 is SGHKS and CDR2 YYEKEE (reference sequence). CDR3 in DNA: TGTGCCAGCAGCTTGGTCACAGGGGCTAATGAAAAACTGTTTTTT. It yields the protein CASSLVTGANEKLFF.

This clonotype was observed at least ten times. This sequence joins TRBV20-1 and TRBJ2-1, with TRBD2 identical over 11 bases. Per germline, CDR1 DFQATT and CDR2 SNEGSKA (reference sequence). The CDR3 totals 15 residues. The V and J ends lost 3 bases and 7 bases, in that order; junction bases with no gene match: 8. The CDR3 reads CSASQSSGRSNEQFF. The CDR3 DNA follows: TGCAGTGCTAGTCAGTCTAGCGGGAGGTCGAATGAGCAGTTCTTC.

The table lists this clonotype with a few counts. The chain recombines TRBV28 with TRBJ1-2; D remains ambiguous. Trimming pared 6 bases from V and 2 bases from J, leaving 10 bases between. The germline CDR1 and CDR2 sequences are MDHEN and SYDVKM. CDR3 size: 13 residues. The CDR3 DNA is TGTGCCAGCAGATTCGGCCCCAACTATGGCTACACCTTC. It codes for CASRFGPNYGYTF.

The table lists this clonotype with many counts. The rearrangement links TRBV10-3 to TRBJ1-5; unclear D gene. CDR1 is ENHRY and CDR2 is SYGVKD in the germline V gene. The CDR3 sequence is 12 residues long. Trimming stripped 8 bases from V and 7 bases from J, with 12 bases between. The DNA for the CDR3 is TGTGCCATCCGGGAATTCGGGCAGCCCCAGCATTTT. Translating gives CAIREFGQPQHF.

This clonotype came up a few times. A read error may explain this, as a much larger clone is one base away. The chain has TRBV30 and TRBJ2-7; tentatively, D is TRBD1 or TRBD2 (5 bases each). The germline V and J ends were trimmed by 3 bases and 7 bases, with 16 bases remaining between them. The CDR3 is 13 amino acids. Germline loops: CDR1 GTSNPN, CDR2 SVGIG (reference sequence). The CDR3 bases are TGTGCCTGGAGCCGAGTGGGGGTTGGAGAGCAGTACTTC. It translates to CAWSRVGVGEQYF.

This clonotype was observed at least ten times. V gene TRBV24-1 combines with J gene TRBJ2-1; unclear D gene. V lost 5 bases and J lost 2, with 12 bases in between. Germline CDR1 KGHDR, CDR2 SFDVKD. This CDR3 has 15 residues. CDR3 protein: CATSARTHTYNEQFF. CDR3 bases: TGTGCCACCAGTGCCCGGACCCATACCTACAATGAGCAGTTCTTC.

The chain uses TRBV25-1 and TRBJ1-2; no reliable D call. The CDR3 runs to 12 residues. Germline CDR1 is MGHDK and CDR2 is SYGVNS. V gave up 2 bases and J gave up 2 bases, with 3 bases separating them. The CDR3 sequence is CASSENNYGYTF. CDR3 coding DNA: TGTGCCAGCAGTGAAAACAACTATGGCTACACCTTC.

In this sample, this clonotype turned up many times. The V call is TRBV7-3, the J call TRBJ2-5, with D maybe TRBD2 (6 bases). This CDR3 comprises 13 residues. Germline V gives CDR1 SGHTA, CDR2 FQGTGA. V was clipped by 3 bases and J by 7 bases, with 12 bases between them. The CDR3 sequence is CASSLTSRTTQYF. The CDR3 nucleotides read TGTGCCAGCAGCTTGACTAGTAGAACGACCCAGTACTTC.